This is a list of T cell receptor beta chains from one sample in a study of patients and donors after allogeneic stem cell transplantation. TCRdb re-called the RT-PCR reads through MiXCR, storing one row per CDR3 protein. The sample has about 410,000 distinct CDR3 sequences, around 15% seen once; the top ten hold around 6.8%. The sample comprised blood, either unsorted or a sorted T cell fraction (not recorded which). All receptors derive from a human donor who was either an allogeneic HSCT recipient or a stem cell or donor lymphocyte infusion donor (not recorded which). It is not recorded whose cells these are; they may come from a transplant donor. The CDR3 runs from the conserved cysteine through the conserved F or W. The D gene is left open where the match is weak. Rows give clone size only sometimes, using once, few, many, or a class for an expanded clone.

D gene: .; clone size: few; J gene: TRBJ1-1; V gene: TRBV15; CDR3 DNA: TGTGCCACCAGCAGAGATCCCCGGGTCGCTGAAGCTTTCTTT; CDR3 protein: CATSRDPRVAEAFF
D gene: TRBD2; clone size: .; J gene: TRBJ2-5; V gene: TRBV7-2; CDR3 DNA: TGTGCCAGCAGCTTAGCTCTAGCGGGGGGCAGGGAGACCCAGTACTTC; CDR3 protein: CASSLALAGGRETQYF
D gene: .; clone size: few; J gene: TRBJ2-6; V gene: TRBV5-1; CDR3 DNA: TGCGCCACCCAGGGTGAAGGGGCCAACGTCCTGACTTTC; CDR3 protein: CATQGEGANVLTF
D gene: TRBD1; clone size: few; J gene: TRBJ1-5; V gene: TRBV19; CDR3 DNA: TGTGCCAGTAGTATAGATCTCGGACAGGGGAGCGGGCCCCAGCATTTT; CDR3 protein: CASSIDLGQGSGPQHF
D gene: TRBD1; clone size: .; J gene: TRBJ1-2; V gene: TRBV5-4; CDR3 DNA: TGTGCCAGCAGCCTTATGGGACAGACTAACTATGGCTACACCTTC; CDR3 protein: CASSLMGQTNYGYTF
D gene: TRBD2; clone size: few; J gene: TRBJ2-5; V gene: TRBV9; CDR3 DNA: TGTGCCAGCAGCGTTAATAGCGGGAGGGCCCAAGAGACCCAGTACTTC; CDR3 protein: CASSVNSGRAQETQYF
D gene: .; clone size: .; J gene: TRBJ1-6; V gene: TRBV6-1; CDR3 DNA: TGTGCCAGCAGTGAAGCACCAGGGCGGAATTCACCCCTCCACTTT; CDR3 protein: CASSEAPGRNSPLHF
D gene: TRBD1; clone size: few; J gene: TRBJ2-5; V gene: TRBV6-5; CDR3 DNA: TGTGCCAGCAGTTACCCACAGGGGGTAGGAAAGACCCAGTACTTC; CDR3 protein: CASSYPQGVGKTQYF
D gene: .; clone size: .; J gene: TRBJ1-2; V gene: TRBV29-1; CDR3 DNA: TGCAGCGTTCCACGAGGGAACTATGGCTACACCTTC; CDR3 protein: CSVPRGNYGYTF
D gene: .; clone size: few; J gene: TRBJ2-4; V gene: TRBV19; CDR3 DNA: TGTGCCAGTACACTACAGGGCGCCAACATTCAGTACTTC; CDR3 protein: CASTLQGANIQYF
D gene: .; clone size: many; J gene: TRBJ2-5; V gene: TRBV4-1; CDR3 DNA: TGCGCCAGCAGCCAAGAAACAGCCGGGGGTCAAGAGACCCAGTACTTC; CDR3 protein: CASSQETAGGQETQYF
D gene: .; clone size: many; J gene: TRBJ2-5; V gene: TRBV7-9; CDR3 DNA: TGTGCCAGCAGCTTACCCGCCAACCAAGAGACCCAGTACTTC; CDR3 protein: CASSLPANQETQYF
D gene: .; clone size: .; J gene: TRBJ2-3; V gene: TRBV7-3; CDR3 DNA: TGTGCCAGCAGCTCCTATGGCAATACGCAGTATTTT; CDR3 protein: CASSSYGNTQYF
D gene: TRBD1; clone size: few; J gene: TRBJ2-3; V gene: TRBV30; CDR3 DNA: TGTGCCTGGAGCTCCAGGGGGATAGGTACAGATACGCAGTATTTT; CDR3 protein: CAWSSRGIGTDTQYF
D gene: .; clone size: .; J gene: TRBJ1-2; V gene: TRBV27; CDR3 DNA: TGTGCCAGCAGTTGGGGGCTGGGCTATGGCTACACCTTC; CDR3 protein: CASSWGLGYGYTF
D gene: .; clone size: .; J gene: TRBJ1-3; V gene: TRBV20-1; CDR3 DNA: TGCAGTGCTAGAGGGCCAGAGGTTTTCTCTGGAAACACCATATATTTT; CDR3 protein: CSARGPEVFSGNTIYF
D gene: TRBD2; clone size: .; J gene: TRBJ2-3; V gene: TRBV4-3; CDR3 DNA: TGCGCCAGCAGCCAGGGAGGGACTAGCGGGGGGGCGGGAGATACGCAGTATTTT; CDR3 protein: CASSQGGTSGGAGDTQYF
D gene: .; clone size: .; J gene: TRBJ2-7; V gene: TRBV28; CDR3 DNA: TGTGCCAGCAGTTCCGGGACTCTCCACTACGAGCAGTACTTC; CDR3 protein: CASSSGTLHYEQYF
D gene: .; clone size: .; J gene: TRBJ1-1; V gene: TRBV27; CDR3 DNA: TGTGCCAGCGGATTGACCCAGGAGACTGAAGCTTTCTTT; CDR3 protein: CASGLTQETEAFF
D gene: .; clone size: few; J gene: TRBJ2-7; V gene: TRBV30; CDR3 DNA: TGTGCCTGGAGTGGTGGGGGGAGTGGATCCTACGAGCAGTACTTC; CDR3 protein: CAWSGGGSGSYEQYF
D gene: .; clone size: .; J gene: TRBJ2-3; V gene: TRBV9; CDR3 DNA: TGTGCCAGCAGTCCGACCGGGGGCGGAAGGGGCACAGATACGCAGTATTTT; CDR3 protein: CASSPTGGGRGTDTQYF
D gene: TRBD2; clone size: .; J gene: TRBJ2-3; V gene: TRBV5-1; CDR3 DNA: TGCGCCAGCAGCTTGGGGAATGCGGGGGTGTATGGCACAGATACGCAGTATTTT; CDR3 protein: CASSLGNAGVYGTDTQYF
D gene: TRBD2; clone size: .; J gene: TRBJ2-7; V gene: TRBV7-9; CDR3 DNA: TGTGCCAGCAGCCCGCCATTAGCGGGAAGCCCTCACGAGCAGTACTTC; CDR3 protein: CASSPPLAGSPHEQYF
D gene: .; clone size: many; J gene: TRBJ1-1; V gene: TRBV5-6; CDR3 DNA: TGTGCCAGCAGTCCGGGGAACACTGAAGCTTTCTTT; CDR3 protein: CASSPGNTEAFF
D gene: TRBD1; clone size: .; J gene: TRBJ1-2; V gene: TRBV7-3; CDR3 DNA: TGTGCCAGCAGCCCAGGGGGCGAGGGGGACTATGGCTACACCTTC; CDR3 protein: CASSPGGEGDYGYTF
D gene: .; clone size: .; J gene: TRBJ1-4; V gene: TRBV12-3/TRBV12-4; CDR3 DNA: TGTGCCAGCAGTTTAACCGGATATAATGAAAAACTGTTTTTT; CDR3 protein: CASSLTGYNEKLFF
D gene: TRBD1; clone size: many; J gene: TRBJ1-5; V gene: TRBV12-3/TRBV12-4; CDR3 DNA: TGTGCCAGCAGAGCCGGACAGGGAGGCAATCAGCCCCAGCATTTT; CDR3 protein: CASRAGQGGNQPQHF
D gene: .; clone size: few; J gene: TRBJ2-3; V gene: TRBV5-1; CDR3 DNA: TGCGCCAGCAGCTTGAAGGGTGTCAGTAGCACAGATACGCAGTATTTT; CDR3 protein: CASSLKGVSSTDTQYF
D gene: TRBD1; clone size: few; J gene: TRBJ1-1; V gene: TRBV11-2; CDR3 DNA: TGTGCCAGCAGCCCCGGGACAGGGACTTGGTCTGAAGCTTTCTTT; CDR3 protein: CASSPGTGTWSEAFF
D gene: .; clone size: .; J gene: TRBJ2-3; V gene: TRBV7-3; CDR3 DNA: TGTGCCAGCAGCCTTTCCGGGACGGCGCAGTATTTT; CDR3 protein: CASSLSGTAQYF
D gene: .; clone size: few; J gene: TRBJ2-3; V gene: TRBV7-3; CDR3 DNA: TGTGCCAGCAGCTTCTCCCGGGCGCAGTATTTT; CDR3 protein: CASSFSRAQYF
D gene: TRBD2; clone size: many; J gene: TRBJ2-3; V gene: TRBV27; CDR3 DNA: TGTGCCAGCAGTTTTATACTAGCGGGGAGCACAGATACGCAGTATTTT; CDR3 protein: CASSFILAGSTDTQYF
D gene: .; clone size: few; J gene: TRBJ2-2; V gene: TRBV12-3/TRBV12-4; CDR3 DNA: TGTGCCAGCAGTTTTCGAAGGCCGGGGACCGGGGAGCTGTTTTTT; CDR3 protein: CASSFRRPGTGELFF
D gene: .; clone size: many; J gene: TRBJ1-3; V gene: TRBV2; CDR3 DNA: TGTGCCAGCAGTCGGACGAACTCTGGAAACACCATATATTTT; CDR3 protein: CASSRTNSGNTIYF
D gene: .; clone size: few; J gene: TRBJ2-7; V gene: TRBV5-1; CDR3 DNA: TGCGCCAGCAGCTTGCCGGGTCCCGAGCAGTACTTC; CDR3 protein: CASSLPGPEQYF
D gene: .; clone size: few; J gene: TRBJ2-3; V gene: TRBV21-1; CDR3 DNA: TGTGCCAGCATCCCAGCCGGGACAGGTATCACAGATACGCAGTATTTT; CDR3 protein: CASIPAGTGITDTQYF
D gene: .; clone size: .; J gene: TRBJ2-1; V gene: TRBV27; CDR3 DNA: TGTGCCAGCAGTTTTATTGCGGGTGCTAGCTCCTACAATGAGCAGTTCTTC; CDR3 protein: CASSFIAGASSYNEQFF
D gene: TRBD2; clone size: few; J gene: TRBJ2-1; V gene: TRBV7-3; CDR3 DNA: TGTGCCAGCAGCCCCTCACCTGGGACTAGCGGGAGTCTTGAGCAGTTCTTC; CDR3 protein: CASSPSPGTSGSLEQFF
D gene: .; clone size: .; J gene: TRBJ2-1; V gene: TRBV12-3/TRBV12-4; CDR3 DNA: TGTGCCAGCGCCCTGGTTTGTGAGCAGTTCTTC; CDR3 protein: CASALVCEQFF
D gene: TRBD2; clone size: few; J gene: TRBJ2-7; V gene: TRBV7-3; CDR3 DNA: TGTGCCAGCAGCTTAAGAGCGGGGTTCGCCTACGAGCAGTACTTC; CDR3 protein: CASSLRAGFAYEQYF
D gene: .; clone size: few; J gene: TRBJ2-3; V gene: TRBV24-1; CDR3 DNA: TGTGCCACCACCCGGGACTTAGGGGATACGCAGTATTTT; CDR3 protein: CATTRDLGDTQYF
D gene: TRBD2; clone size: few; J gene: TRBJ2-7; V gene: TRBV3-1; CDR3 DNA: TGTGCCAGCAGCCTGACGGGAGGGAACGAGCAGTACTTC; CDR3 protein: CASSLTGGNEQYF
D gene: TRBD2; clone size: .; J gene: TRBJ2-5; V gene: TRBV11-2; CDR3 DNA: TGTGCCAGCAGCACAAGCGGGAGGGGAGGGGAGACCCAGTACTTC; CDR3 protein: CASSTSGRGGETQYF
D gene: .; clone size: few; J gene: TRBJ2-1; V gene: TRBV2; CDR3 DNA: TGTGCCAGCAGTGAACTTCTCTACAATGAGCAGTTCTTC; CDR3 protein: CASSELLYNEQFF
D gene: .; clone size: few; J gene: TRBJ2-2; V gene: TRBV5-1; CDR3 DNA: TGCGCCAGCAGCCACAGGGAAAAATCCACCGGGGAGCTGTTTTTT; CDR3 protein: CASSHREKSTGELFF
D gene: TRBD2; clone size: .; J gene: TRBJ2-1; V gene: TRBV4-1; CDR3 DNA: TGCGCCAGCAGCCAAGATAGCGGGAGTTCCTACAATGAGCAGTTCTTC; CDR3 protein: CASSQDSGSSYNEQFF
D gene: .; clone size: many; J gene: TRBJ1-6; V gene: TRBV12-3/TRBV12-4; CDR3 DNA: TGTGCCAGCACCCGGGGGTCACCCCTCCACTTT; CDR3 protein: CASTRGSPLHF